This T cell receptor beta chain was sequenced during a study of blood T cells in healthy people across ages. As for the study in general: Per two T cells, about one barcoded beta molecule was captured through template switching. Study results and limitations: Without sorted subsets, naive and antigen-experienced compartments could not be conclusively compared.

Sample-barcoded 5' priming and a J-beta primer mix drove a second PCR of roughly 6 to 12 cycles. From the 5' RACE reads, TCRdb called clonotypes with MiXCR, one entry per CDR3 protein. This table has approximately 730,000 distinct CDR3 sequences, approximately 39% appearing once. Healthy individuals of Caucasian origin from Russia, aged about 6 to 95, served as donors. The CDR3 sequence is 11 residues long. Germline CDR1 is SQVTM and CDR2 is ANQGSEA. V dropped 4 bases and J dropped 4 bases, with 7 bases sitting between them. In its sample, this clonotype was seen many times. The antigen remains unidentified.

This sequence originates from a woman aged 60-75 years in good health. The chain recombines TRBV29-1 with TRBJ1-2, with D uncertain. Source material: blood. The CDR3 bases are TGCAGCGTTGTCCAGGCCTATGGCTACACCTTC. It specifies CSVVQAYGYTF.